The rows below give T cell receptor beta chains drawn from one sample of a study of T cells in Graves' hyperthyroidism and ophthalmopathy. TCRdb used MiXCR to reprocess the multiplex PCR reads, holding one entry per CDR3 protein. The table records approximately 420,000 distinct CDR3 sequences, 15% of them present only once. The sequenced sample consisted of blood. The receptors derive from a woman aged 30 to 39 with Graves' hyperthyroidism. Both conserved end residues are part of each CDR3. The order of the fields is D gene, V gene, CDR3 protein. D genes are given only for firm matches.

>-|TRBV24-1
CATSDWGSINEQFF
>TRBD1|TRBV15
CATSTPGQGDNEQFF
>TRBD1|TRBV6-1
CASYEWGQGGLSSYNEQFF
>-|TRBV13
CASNAADHYGYTF
>-|TRBV5-1
CASSLGATGQMGNTEAFF
>TRBD2|TRBV15
CATSRGRSGSSLYEQYF
>TRBD1|TRBV5-1
CASSPPTGYVTEAFF
>-|TRBV20-1
CSARDLLGDTGPQPQHF
>-|TRBV28
CASSSTSTGELFF
>TRBD2|TRBV19
CASSLRTSGSHEQYF
>TRBD2|TRBV7-8
CASSLKGGLGPYEQYF
>-|TRBV5-1
CASSLVSGQSTDTQYF
>-|TRBV25-1
CASSGGTYSYEQYF
>-|TRBV6-2/TRBV6-3
CASSPGAAAGTDTQYF
>TRBD1|TRBV12-3/TRBV12-4
CASTRTGSEKLFF
>-|TRBV14
CASSQGVRLSFWDEQFF
>-|TRBV28
CASRSEGTAHYGYTF
>-|TRBV11-2
CASSLAGNSNQPQHF
>TRBD2|TRBV6-1
CASSGTGLAGGYTQYF
>-|TRBV18
CASSLGVQADQPQHF
>-|TRBV3-1
CASSQGAGALNTGELFF
>-|TRBV6-1
CASSGFTTVSYNEQFF
>-|TRBV19
CASSIPGISYGYTF
>-|TRBV29-1
CSVELAETQYF
>TRBD1|TRBV2
CASREDRGYNEQFF
>TRBD2|TRBV28
CASRPGTGTSGPSKYF
>TRBD1|TRBV29-1
CSVPGTGTYGYTF
>-|TRBV27
CASSAVGVDLHNEQFF
>-|TRBV6-6
CASSYSFSDQPQHF
>-|TRBV12-3/TRBV12-4
CASSLWENTEAFF
>TRBD2|TRBV28
CASSSLAGGPSGYEQYF
>TRBD2|TRBV18
CASSLAGVFTDTQYF
>TRBD2|TRBV11-1
CASSSGLAGPQETQYF
>-|TRBV2
CASTSMNTGGYTF
>-|TRBV10-3
CAISPGQTTSTDTQYF
>TRBD2|TRBV20-1
CSARVTGGYEQYF
>-|TRBV19
CASSIGRQGGTDTQYF
>-|TRBV5-1
CASSLNTGSQETQYF
>-|TRBV5-6
CASSNTRSYEQYF
>-|TRBV5-1
CASSKTGDSYEQYF
>-|TRBV20-1
CSARHSIPYTGELFF
>-|TRBV20-1
CSAPPRGGPTALNTEAFF
>-|TRBV6-2/TRBV6-3
CASSWVNTDTQYF
>-|TRBV12-3/TRBV12-4
CASSLAPGQNTEAFF
>TRBD1|TRBV7-2
CASSASGQGFFWANVLTF
>TRBD2|TRBV20-1
CSARRLAGGPGVDTQYF
>TRBD1|TRBV4-1
CASSQIGTEQETQYF
>-|TRBV5-1
CASSLDSLIGTEAFF
>TRBD2|TRBV13
CASSLLAGEVGELFF
>-|TRBV11-2
CASSERMNRTKHYEQYF
>TRBD2|TRBV7-2
CASSATGLAGWGYEQYF